These 31 T cell receptor beta chains came from one sample sequenced in a study of metastatic and nonmetastatic thyroid tumors. All patients were untreated before thyroid surgery. TCRdb reassembled clones from the PCR reads with MiXCR. Of approximately 40,000 clones in the sample, 28% were seen once. Sample: blood. These receptor sequences come from a male donor with papillary thyroid cancer or a benign thyroid nodule (not recorded which). Some clones in this sample may be carry-over from other donors' samples.

This clone has at least ten counts. The J gene is TRBJ2-2, the V gene TRBV6-2 or TRBV6-3, with 10 bases fitting TRBD2. The ends lost 6 bases at V and 5 bases at J; junction bases unmatched: 3. Germline lookup yields CDR1 MNHEY and CDR2 SVGEGT. This CDR3 spans 14 amino acids. This CDR3 is CASRVSGRTGELFF. Here the CDR3 DNA reads TGTGCCAGCAGAGTTAGCGGGAGGACCGGGGAGCTGTTTTTT.

This clone was found a few times. V usage is TRBV28 and J usage is TRBJ2-6; a possible D gene is TRBD2 (6 bases). Germline-derived CDR1 and CDR2 are MDHEN and SYDVKM. The CDR3 is made up of 18 amino acids. V lost 6 bases to trimming and J lost 0 bases, with 18 bases between them. CDR3 protein: CASRPSNWGDSGANVLTF. The DNA for the CDR3 is TGTGCCAGCAGACCGTCAAATTGGGGGGACTCTGGGGCCAACGTCCTGACTTTC. The full variable domain, with the rest looked up from reference TRBV28 and TRBJ2-6, is DVKVTQSSRYLVKRTGEKVFLECVQDMDHENMFWYRQDPGLGLRLIYFSYDVKMKEKGDIPEGYSVSREKKERFSLILESASTNQTSMYLCASRPSNWGDSGANVLTFGAGSRLTVL.

This clone was found a few times. One junction end does not reproduce the germline sequence, and a read error may be involved. Within the sample, other DNA sequences also encode this same CDR3. This rearrangement joins TRBV27 to TRBJ2-6, with D tentatively TRBD1 or TRBD2 (5 bases each). The CDR3 totals 16 residues. Germline V gene data show CDR1 as MNHEY and CDR2 as SMNVEV (reference sequence). CDR3 region: CASILLPGPGANVLTF. The CDR3 DNA reads as TGTGCCAGCATCTTACTCCCGGGGCCTGGGGCCAACGTCCTTACTTTC.

This clone has a handful of counts. The rearrangement uses TRBV4-3 and TRBJ2-7; the D gene is possibly TRBD2 (5 bases). V lost 5 bases, J lost 0 bases, and 8 bases lay in between. Germline CDR1 and CDR2: LGHNA and YSLEER. The CDR3 runs 13 residues. The DNA of the CDR3 is TGCGCCAGCAGCGAGGGCGTCTCCTACGAGCAGTACTTC. It specifies CASSEGVSYEQYF.

This clone was seen more than once but under ten times. The chain carries TRBV30 and TRBJ1-2; 8 nucleotides line up with TRBD1. The trim removed 5 bases at V and 6 bases at J, leaving 8 bases unmatched. This CDR3 comprises 13 residues. CDR1 and CDR2 from the germline V gene are GTSNPN and SVGIG (reference sequence). This chain's CDR3 is CAWGKTGANGYTF. CDR3 coding DNA: TGTGCCTGGGGGAAGACAGGGGCAAATGGCTACACCTTC.

A few counts support this clone. The chain recombines TRBV20-1 with TRBJ2-1, with D perhaps TRBD2 (6 bases). Per germline, CDR1 DFQATT and CDR2 SNEGSKA (reference sequence). The ends were cut back, 0 bases at V and 9 bases at J, with 15 bases in the middle. The CDR3 has 14 residues. This CDR3 is CSARDLETGSEQFF. As DNA, the CDR3 is TGCAGTGCTAGAGATTTAGAAACCGGGAGTGAGCAGTTCTTC.

This clone showed up many times. The chain combines TRBV9 with TRBJ1-2; 9 bases align to TRBD1. The V and J ends lost 3 bases and 7 bases, in that order; junction bases with no gene match: 13. Per the germline V gene, CDR1 is SGDLS and CDR2 is YYNGEE. This CDR3 has 16 amino acids. Here the CDR3 reads CASSGYTGTGPFGYTF. The CDR3 bases are TGTGCCAGCAGCGGATACACCGGGACAGGGCCCTTTGGCTACACCTTC.

This clone appeared many times. The chain has TRBV6-2 or TRBV6-3 and TRBJ1-1; TRBD1 might be the D (5 bases). V dropped 7 bases and J dropped 5 bases, with 14 bases sitting between them. This CDR3 is built from 13 residues. CDR1 and CDR2 (germline): MNHEY, SVGEGT. CDR3 sequence: CASTPSGGTEAFF. CDR3 sequence (DNA): TGTGCCAGCACTCCTAGCGGGGGGACTGAAGCTTTCTTT.

V and J are TRBV5-6 and TRBJ2-1; D gene unclear. The germline CDR1 and CDR2 sequences are SGHDT and YYEEEE. Trimming left V 2 bases short and J 10 bases short, with 7 bases between. CDR3 size: 11 residues. The CDR3 spells CASSLRREQFF. Written as DNA, the CDR3 is TGTGCCAGCAGCTTACGTAGAGAGCAGTTCTTC.

This clone has at least ten counts. With a much larger clone just one base away, this may be a read error. This sequence joins TRBV4-1 and TRBJ1-1; the D is unclear. This CDR3 is 15 amino acids long. Looked up from germline, CDR1 is MGHRA and CDR2 is YSYEKL. V lost 1 base to trimming and J lost 2 bases, with 11 bases between them. The CDR3 spells CASSQVVCSNTEAFF. CDR3 nucleotides: TGCGCCAGCAGCCAAGTCGTGTGCAGCAACACTGAAGCTTTCTTT.

This clone was found many times. The V gene is TRBV20-1, the J gene TRBJ2-1, with 8 bases aligning to TRBD1. The V segment lost 3 bases and the J segment 3 bases; nucleotides outside the gene matches: 7. This CDR3 contains 15 residues. Germline assignment: CDR1 DFQATT and CDR2 SNEGSKA (reference sequence). DNA of the CDR3: TGCAGTGCTAGTGAGACAGGGGACCTCTACAATGAGCAGTTCTTC. It codes for CSASETGDLYNEQFF.

Worth noting for this clone: The conserved phenylalanine or tryptophan is not found at the CDR3 terminus, so this likely reflects a read error. The rearrangement uses TRBV6-4 and TRBJ2-1; D is possibly TRBD1 or TRBD2 (6 bases each). V lost 4 bases to trimming and J lost 9 bases, with 13 bases between them. Germline lookup yields CDR1 MRHNA and CDR2 SNTAGT. The CDR3 runs 13 residues. CDR3 region: CASSGTDGSEQFL. In nucleotides, the CDR3 is TGTGCCAGCAGTGGGACAGACGGGAGTGAGCAGTTCTTA.

This clone was seen ten or more times. V and J are TRBV6-4 and TRBJ2-2, with 14 bases that match TRBD2. The V segment lost 6 bases and the J segment 3 bases; nucleotides outside the gene matches: 0. This CDR3 region has 15 residues. Germline-derived CDR1 and CDR2 are MRHNA and SNTAGT. The CDR3 DNA reads TGTGCCAGCAGGACTAGCGGGGGGGACACCGGGGAGCTGTTTTTT. The encoded protein is CASRTSGGDTGELFF.

This clone was recorded many times. The rearrangement joins TRBV30 to TRBJ2-5, with 11 positions matching TRBD2. The CDR3 runs to 18 residues. Germline CDR1 and CDR2: GTSNPN and SVGIG (reference sequence). Trimming took 0 bases from V and 5 from J; bases not matched to a gene: 14. This chain's CDR3 is CAWSVGASGGQGGETQYF. In DNA form, the CDR3 reads TGTGCCTGGAGTGTCGGGGCTAGCGGGGGGCAGGGTGGTGAGACCCAGTACTTC.

The chain employs TRBV4-1 and TRBJ2-7; D not certain. The CDR3 runs 11 residues. Trimming removed 1 base from V and 9 bases from J, with 7 bases in between. The germline V gene has CDR1 MGHRA and CDR2 YSYEKL. DNA for the CDR3: TGCGCCAGCAGCCAAGGTCCTTTGCAGTACTTC. Its translation: CASSQGPLQYF.

This clone was observed a handful of times. V and J are TRBV6-1 and TRBJ1-5; D not certain. From germline, CDR1 is MNHNS and CDR2 SASEGT. The CDR3 length is 16 residues. V gave up 6 bases and J gave up 3 bases, with 18 bases separating them. The DNA of the CDR3 is TGTGCCAGCAGCGGATACAGCGGTTTTTACAATCAGCCCCAGCATTTT. Protein: CASSGYSGFYNQPQHF.

This clone was observed many times. This chain connects TRBV10-3 to TRBJ2-7; possible D gene TRBD2, 5 bases. The length of the CDR3 is 12 residues. Trimming took 9 bases from V and 0 from J, leaving 9 bases between them. The germline CDR1 and CDR2 sequences are ENHRY and SYGVKD. This CDR3 reads CAMGASSYEQYF. The CDR3 DNA is TGTGCCATGGGAGCCAGCTCCTACGAGCAGTACTTC.

V and J are TRBV6-1 and TRBJ2-3; D is uncertain. The CDR3 totals 13 residues. In germline, CDR1 is MNHNS, CDR2 SASEGT. Trimming shortened V by 6 bases and J by 3 bases, and 10 bases separated the two germline ends. The CDR3 spells CASRDQTTDTQYF. In DNA form, the CDR3 reads TGTGCCAGCAGAGACCAAACAACAGATACGCAGTATTTT.

This clone was seen at least ten times. The rearrangement uses TRBV13 and TRBJ1-1; unclear D gene. The CDR3 extends over 13 amino acids. Trimming cost V 3 bases and J 2 bases, with 7 bases left between them. From germline, CDR1 is PRHDT and CDR2 FYEKMQ (reference sequence). CDR3 sequence (DNA): TGTGCCAGCAGCTTGACACTTAACACTGAAGCTTTCTTT. Amino acid sequence: CASSLTLNTEAFF.

This clone was detected ten times or more. The chain couples TRBV12-3 or TRBV12-4 to TRBJ1-5; 7 bases align to TRBD1. The CDR3 has 15 amino acids. With 5 bases clipped from V and 6 bases from J, the junction kept 10 bases outside the gene matches. The CDR3 nucleotides are TGTGCCAGCAGTCCGGGGACAGCTGGTAGTCAGCCCCAGCATTTT. Translated, it gives CASSPGTAGSQPQHF.

A few counts support this clone. Germline is not matched at one junction end, which may reflect a read error. The genes are TRBV28 and TRBJ2-3, with 7 nucleotides matching TRBD1. This CDR3 region has 15 residues. The germline gives CDR1 MDHEN, CDR2 SYDVKM. The CDR3 is CASSTGEPRTDKQYF. For the CDR3, the DNA is TGTGCCAGCAGTACAGGGGAACCTAGAACAGATAAGCAGTATTTT.

This clone was seen ten or more times. V and J are TRBV28 and TRBJ2-7, with 7 bases that match TRBD1. Unmatched junction bases numbered 4, after V lost 3 bases and J lost 2 bases. The CDR3 runs to 14 residues. Germline lookup yields CDR1 MDHEN and CDR2 SYDVKM. Written as DNA, the CDR3 is TGTGCCAGCAGTTTGGGACAGCCAGCCTACGAGCAGTACTTC. It encodes CASSLGQPAYEQYF.

The chain has TRBV30 and TRBJ2-7; D is unresolved. The CDR3 covers 13 residues. Germline-derived CDR1 and CDR2 are GTSNPN and SVGIG (reference sequence). V lost 0 bases and J lost 2, with 8 bases in between. The CDR3 loop is CAWSVVETYEQYF. In DNA, the CDR3 is TGTGCCTGGAGTGTAGTGGAAACCTACGAGCAGTACTTC.

The V gene is TRBV11-2, the J gene TRBJ2-7; tentatively, D is TRBD1 (6 bases). Trimming removed 6 bases at V and 0 bases at J, with 21 bases between. Germline loops: CDR1 SGHAT, CDR2 FQNNGV. This CDR3 has 17 residues. The DNA of the CDR3 is TGTGCCAGCAGTCTCCCCGCACTGGGACACTTCTCCTACGAGCAGTACTTC. Protein sequence: CASSLPALGHFSYEQYF.

This clone came up many times. The CDR3 protein is CASSQVLNEKLFF. The DNA for the CDR3 is TGTGCCAGCAGCCAGGTTCTTAATGAAAAACTGTTTTTT. The chain carries TRBV3-1 and TRBJ1-4; D not resolved. V was clipped by 3 bases and J by 4 bases, with 6 bases between them. The V gene's germline CDR1 is LGHDT and CDR2 YNNKEL (reference sequence). This CDR3 is 13 amino acids long.

The V call is TRBV28, the J call TRBJ1-3; TRBD1 is a possible D gene (5 bases). Trimming left V 6 bases short and J 4 bases short, with 16 bases between. Germline loops: CDR1 MDHEN, CDR2 SYDVKM. There are 15 residues in the CDR3. Written as DNA, the CDR3 is TGTGCCAGCAGCGACCCCGGGGCTTACGGAAACACCATATATTTT. This codes for CASSDPGAYGNTIYF.

The sample holds many counts of this clone. This sample includes further DNA sequences coding for the same CDR3. The rearrangement joins TRBV12-3 or TRBV12-4 to TRBJ1-5, with 12 bases lining up with TRBD1. V shed 3 bases and J 9 bases; nucleotides not matched to a gene: 6. This CDR3 spans 15 amino acids. The CDR3 is CASSFGTGGPRPQHF. For the CDR3, the DNA is TGTGCCAGCAGTTTTGGGACAGGGGGCCCCCGGCCCCAGCATTTT.

At least ten counts were recorded for this clone. Other nucleotide sequences from this sample produce the same CDR3. The chain combines TRBV27 with TRBJ2-3; D remains unclear. This CDR3 contains 13 residues. V was pared by 2 bases and J by 6 bases, with 9 bases between. In germline, CDR1 is MNHEY, CDR2 SMNVEV (reference sequence). The CDR3 nucleotides read TGTGCCAGCAGTTTAAAGGGTAGGGATACGCAGTATTTT. It yields the protein CASSLKGRDTQYF.

The rearrangement uses TRBV20-1 and TRBJ2-3, with 7 bases matching TRBD2. The V and J ends lost 3 bases and 2 bases, in that order; junction bases with no gene match: 8. Germline lookup yields CDR1 DFQATT and CDR2 SNEGSKA (reference sequence). The CDR3 is 15 residues long. CDR3 loop: CSASSGGSITDTQYF. CDR3 bases: TGCAGTGCTAGTAGCGGCGGGAGTATCACAGATACGCAGTATTTT.

As concerns this clone: One end of the junction fails to match germline, which may point to a read error. The chain links TRBV6-1 to TRBJ2-7, with 7 bases aligning to TRBD1. The CDR3 loop spans 15 amino acids. Germline CDR1 and CDR2: MNHNS and SASEGT. The CDR3 bases are TGTGCCATCAGTGAAGAGGGGGCATGGAGTTACGAGCAGTACTTC. Residues: CAISEEGAWSYEQYF.

This clone was observed many times. This sequence joins TRBV12-3 or TRBV12-4 and TRBJ2-1, with D tentatively TRBD1 (6 bases). With 7 bases removed from V and 0 bases from J, the gap between germline ends came to 13 bases. CDR3 size: 15 residues. The CDR3 DNA is TGTGCCAGCACCCTCGACAGGATCTCCTACAATGAGCAGTTCTTC. Protein product: CASTLDRISYNEQFF.